Sequencing of this T cell receptor (beta chain) was carried out in a study of T cells in Graves' hyperthyroidism and ophthalmopathy. Study-level points and caveats: Most expanded thyroid clonotypes above 0.001 recurred in blood. Researchers report that a 13 V-J model separated ophthalmopathy from stable hyperthyroidism.

Diagnosing involved the use of clinical symptoms, serum thyroxine and TRAb, thyroid ultrasound and orbital computed tomography. Researchers took RNA transcripts and amplified the TCR beta CDR3 regions from them. A first-round RT-PCR of the TCR CDR3 used the HTBI primer set. TCRdb used MiXCR to reprocess the multiplex PCR reads, holding one entry per CDR3 protein. Here the sample spans approximately 720,000 distinct CDR3 sequences, roughly 20% being singletons. The table lists this clonotype with a few counts. The antigen remains undetermined. CDR1 and CDR2 (germline): SGHTA, FQGNSA. V lost 4 bases and J lost 4; bases outside the gene matches: 5. The CDR3 loop spans 14 amino acids.

The specimen was blood. This receptor was identified in a woman in her 50s with Graves' hyperthyroidism that later progressed to Graves' ophthalmopathy. The chain joins TRBV7-2 to TRBJ2-3, with 7 bases lining up with TRBD2. This CDR3 reads CASSSLTSSDTQYF. The DNA for the CDR3 is TGTGCCAGCAGCTCCTTGACTAGCTCAGATACGCAGTATTTT.